The clone carrying this TCR beta chain came up a few times. Its specificity is not known. Unmatched junction bases numbered 2, after V lost 1 base and J lost 3 bases. The germline gives CDR1 SGHNT, CDR2 YYREEE (reference sequence). The length of the CDR3 is 14 residues. The record originates from a study of vaccination effects on CD4 cells after COVID-19. Having been cultured for around ten days, the cells underwent CD4+ T cell isolation. All participants had two doses of either the BNT162b2 or mRNA-1273 vaccine. Vaccinated recipients, who were negative for nucleocapsid antibodies, had no history of SARS-CoV-2 infection. Study-wide findings and caveats: Late post-vaccination, clones induced by infection and those induced by vaccine underwent marked clonal contraction.

The protocol was immunoSEQ multiplex PCR, while the TCRdb copy is restricted to in-frame clones and leaves out a portion. Found here are about 47,000 clones, roughly three quarters of them singletons; the top ten hold 6.5% to 7.5%. This TCR was recovered from a human donor who received a COVID-19 vaccine. Sequences were derived from CD4+ T cells from PBMCs cultured without peptide, sampled after COVID-19 vaccination. The chain carries TRBV5-4 and TRBJ1-2; 8 bases are shared with TRBD1. CDR3 in DNA: TGTGCCAGCAGCTTGCAGGGGGCAGACTATGGCTACACCTTC. This translates into CASSLQGADYGYTF. Complete variable domain (other parts from reference TRBV5-4 and TRBJ1-2): ETGVTQSPTHLIKTRGQQVTLRCSSQSGHNTVSWYQQALGQGPQFIFQYYREEENGRGNFPPRFSGLQFPNYSSELNVNALELDDSALYLCASSLQGADYGYTFGSGTRLTVV.